The 27 T cell receptor beta chains given below trace back to one sample, sequenced in a study of cytomegalovirus exposure and HLA in healthy donors. Both 60 Vbeta primers and 13 Jbeta primers went into the PCR. TCRdb's table, derived via immunoSEQ multiplex PCR, lists solely in-frame clones and lacks some. The sample shows 180,000 or so clones, about 79% of them seen only once. Sample: PBMCs. Receptors were obtained from a man aged 40-55 years in good health and CMV-seropositive.

V and J are TRBV19 and TRBJ1-1, with 7 bases aligning to TRBD1. The CDR3 has 13 residues. Looked up from germline, CDR1 is LNHDA and CDR2 is SQIVND (reference sequence). J was trimmed by 2 bases and V by 6 bases; bases with no gene match: 3. CDR3 nucleotide sequence: TGTGCCAGTAGGAGACAGGGAAACACTGAAGCTTTCTTT. It codes for CASRRQGNTEAFF.

The chain employs TRBV9 and TRBJ2-1; a possible D gene is TRBD2 (6 bases). Germline assignment: CDR1 SGDLS and CDR2 YYNGEE. V was pared by 4 bases and J by 9 bases, with 23 bases between. The CDR3 is 16 amino acids. The CDR3 sequence is CASSIRWTRVGGEQFF. As DNA, the CDR3 is TGTGCCAGCAGCATAAGGTGGACCCGGGTGGGGGGTGAGCAGTTCTTC.

The chain employs TRBV7-6 and TRBJ2-3, with 10 bases that match TRBD2. V was clipped by 0 bases and J by 4 bases; unmatched bases: 7. CDR1 is SGHVS, CDR2 FNYEAQ, per germline. This CDR3 has 17 residues. CDR3 sequence: CASSLASLAGVSDTQYF. The DNA for the CDR3 is TGTGCCAGCAGCTTAGCGTCCCTAGCGGGAGTGTCAGATACGCAGTATTTT.

The gene calls are TRBV2 and TRBJ2-3, with D tentatively TRBD2 (7 bases). The CDR3 has 16 amino acids. V lost 6 bases to trimming and J lost 3 bases, with 19 bases between them. Looked up from germline, CDR1 is SNHLY and CDR2 is FYNNEI. The CDR3 bases are TGTGCCAGCAGCCCTAGGGGGGGAGGGGGGACAGATACGCAGTATTTT. This codes for CASSPRGGGGTDTQYF. The full variable domain, in which reference TRBV2 and TRBJ2-3 provide the parts outside the CDR3, is EPEVTQTPSHQVTQMGQEVILRCVPISNHLYFYWYRQILGQKVEFLVSFYNNEISEKSEIFDDQFSVERPDGSNFTLKIRSTKLEDSAMYFCASSPRGGGGTDTQYFGPGTRLTVL.

This chain joins TRBV11-2 and TRBJ2-7; D not certain. Germline lookup yields CDR1 SGHAT and CDR2 FQNNGV. Trimming cost V 5 bases and J 3 bases, with 17 bases left between them. The CDR3 is made up of 15 amino acids. The CDR3 DNA reads TGTGCCAGCAGCATTACCACTAACCCCCTCTACGAGCAGTACTTC. Translated: CASSITTNPLYEQYF.

V is TRBV5-1 and J is TRBJ2-5, with 8 positions matching TRBD2. The J call may be incorrect, as the DNA end agrees better with TRBJ2-7. Germline V gives CDR1 SGHRS, CDR2 YFSETQ. The CDR3 is 18 amino acids. In DNA, the CDR3 is TGCGCCAGCAGCTTGAGGGCCCGACTAGCGCTGAGCTCCTACGAGCAGTACTTC. Residues: CASSLRARLALSSYEQYF.

J is TRBJ2-1 and V is TRBV5-6; D perhaps matches TRBD2 (5 bases). V shed 4 bases and J shed 12 bases, with 20 bases lying between them. The CDR3 is 14 residues long. Per germline, CDR1 SGHDT and CDR2 YYEEEE. Here the CDR3 reads CASSGDSRAETQFF. For the CDR3, the DNA is TGTGCCAGCAGCGGGGATAGTCGAGCGGAGACGCAGTTCTTC. The full variable domain, rest sourced from reference TRBV5-6 and TRBJ2-1, is DAGVTQSPTHLIKTRGQQVTLRCSPKSGHDTVSWYQQALGQGPQFIFQYYEEEERQRGNFPDRFSGHQFPNYSSELNVNALLLGDSALYLCASSGDSRAETQFFGPGTRLTVL.

The V call is TRBV30, the J call TRBJ1-4; D is unresolved. CDR1 and CDR2 (germline): GTSNPN, SVGIG (reference sequence). CDR3 length: 15 residues. V was pared by 3 bases and J by 8 bases, with 19 bases between. CDR3 sequence: CAWRRESLMREKLFF. The CDR3 DNA is TGTGCCTGGAGGAGGGAGTCCCTAATGCGGGAAAAACTGTTTTTT.

The chain uses TRBV6-1 and TRBJ1-1; maybe TRBD1 (5 bases). The CDR3 runs 14 residues. CDR1 and CDR2 (germline): MNHNS, SASEGT. Trimming took 0 bases from V and 4 from J, leaving 9 bases between them. The CDR3 here is CASSEAGGVTEAFF. CDR3 DNA sequence: TGTGCCAGCAGTGAAGCGGGGGGAGTCACTGAAGCTTTCTTT.

The chain combines TRBV5-1 with TRBJ2-1; 9 bases fit TRBD1. The CDR3 totals 15 residues. The V gene's germline CDR1 is SGHRS and CDR2 YFSETQ. With V trimmed by 0 bases and J by 5 bases, 3 bases remained unmatched. The DNA of the CDR3 is TGCGCCAGCAGCTTGGGGACAGGGGCGAACAATGAGCAGTTCTTC. Amino acids: CASSLGTGANNEQFF.

CDR3 DNA: TGTGCCAGCAGCCGATGGGACAGGGGAGCTGACTATGGCTACACCTTC. Translated: CASSRWDRGADYGYTF. The chain employs TRBV7-8 and TRBJ1-2; 10 nucleotides align to TRBD1. This CDR3 is built from 16 residues. CDR1 is SGHVS, CDR2 FQNEAQ, per germline. The V and J ends lost 5 bases and 3 bases, in that order; junction bases with no gene match: 9. The whole variable domain, remainder taken from reference TRBV7-8 and TRBJ1-2, is GAGVSQSPRYKVAKRGQDVALRCDPISGHVSLFWYQQALGQGPEFLTYFQNEAQLDKSGLPSDRFFAERPEGSVSTLKIQRTQQEDSAVYLCASSRWDRGADYGYTFGSGTRLTVV.

The chain couples TRBV9 to TRBJ2-3, with D possibly TRBD2 on 6 matching bases. The germline CDR1 and CDR2 sequences are SGDLS and YYNGEE. The length of the CDR3 is 16 residues. Trimming pared 2 bases from V and 1 base from J, leaving 14 bases between. As DNA, the CDR3 is TGTGCCAGCAGCGTTTCGGGAGCAGAGGGCACAGATACGCAGTATTTT. It translates to CASSVSGAEGTDTQYF.

The rearrangement uses TRBV9 and TRBJ1-2, with TRBD1 matching 7 bases. The V and J ends lost 3 bases and 3 bases, in that order; junction bases with no gene match: 14. Germline CDR1 reads SGDLS; CDR2 reads YYNGEE. This CDR3 spans 17 amino acids. CDR3 residues: CASSARQGKRGDYGYTF. CDR3 nucleotide sequence: TGTGCCAGCAGCGCCAGACAGGGCAAGAGGGGAGACTATGGCTACACCTTC.

This clone was seen only once. This chain joins TRBV5-1 and TRBJ2-7; 8 bases fit TRBD2. The CDR3 runs to 15 residues. The trim removed 7 bases at V and 5 bases at J, leaving 14 bases unmatched. CDR1 and CDR2 from the germline V gene are SGHRS and YFSETQ. CDR3 DNA sequence: TGCGCCAGCGCTCTTAGCGGGATGGGGCGGGACGAGCAGTACTTC. Translated, it gives CASALSGMGRDEQYF.

The chain has TRBV29-1 and TRBJ2-1; a weak D match, TRBD1 (6 bases). The V end was cut by 4 bases, the J end by 8 bases, with 12 bases between. Germline values: CDR1 SQVTM, CDR2 ANQGSEA. CDR3 length: 12 residues. The CDR3 is CSVVPRGDEQFF. The CDR3 DNA reads TGCAGCGTTGTCCCCAGGGGTGATGAGCAGTTCTTC.

This clone showed up just a few times. The chain carries TRBV6-6 and TRBJ2-1, with 7 bases aligning to TRBD2. CDR1 and CDR2 (germline): MNHNY, SVGAGI (reference sequence). The CDR3 is made up of 15 amino acids. With 8 bases clipped from V and 6 bases from J, the junction kept 13 bases outside the gene matches. CDR3 in amino acids: CASGLREGRSNEQFF. CDR3 DNA: TGTGCCAGCGGGCTGAGGGAGGGCCGGAGCAATGAGCAGTTCTTC.

This clone was seen a handful of times. The chain is built from TRBV25-1 and TRBJ2-2; 12 bases map to TRBD2. Trimming at V came to 2 bases and at J to 7 bases, leaving 2 bases not matched to a gene. Germline V gene sequence: CDR1 MGHDK, CDR2 SYGVNS. This CDR3 is built from 15 residues. CDR3 DNA: TGTGCCAGCAGTGAAATACTAGCGGGAGGCGGGGAGCTGTTTTTT. It is translated as CASSEILAGGGELFF.

The chain combines TRBV11-3 with TRBJ2-7, with a possible D match to TRBD1 (5 bases). The V end lost 1 base, the J end lost 7 bases, and 8 bases lay between the germline ends. Germline-derived CDR1 and CDR2 are SGHNT and YENEEA. The CDR3 length is 12 residues. CDR3 amino acids: CASSLVGAEQYF. DNA of the CDR3: TGTGCCAGCAGCTTAGTAGGGGCGGAGCAGTACTTC.

This clone has a single count. The chain recombines TRBV5-1 with TRBJ1-3, with 9 bases aligning to TRBD1. This CDR3 is built from 17 residues. Germline CDR1 SGHRS, CDR2 YFSETQ. Trimming took 0 bases from V and 3 from J; bases not matched to a gene: 7. CDR3 residues: CASSLAPGQGGGNTIYF. CDR3 sequence (DNA): TGCGCCAGCAGCTTGGCCCCGGGACAGGGAGGTGGAAACACCATATATTTT. The full variable domain, rest sourced from reference TRBV5-1 and TRBJ1-3, is KAGVTQTPRYLIKTRGQQVTLSCSPISGHRSVSWYQQTPGQGLQFLFEYFSETQRNKGNFPGRFSGRQFSNSRSEMNVSTLELGDSALYLCASSLAPGQGGGNTIYFGEGSWLTVV.

The chain carries TRBV18 and TRBJ2-5, with D perhaps TRBD2 (5 bases). V was trimmed by 3 bases and J by 5 bases, leaving 16 bases between them. Germline CDR1 KGHSH, CDR2 LQKENI. The CDR3 runs 15 residues. CDR3 residues: CASSPQVSGGETQYF. CDR3 in DNA: TGTGCCAGCTCACCGCAAGTCTCGGGCGGGGAGACCCAGTACTTC.

The V gene is TRBV5-4, the J gene TRBJ2-3; 12 bases line up with TRBD2. Per the germline V gene, CDR1 is SGHNT and CDR2 is YYREEE (reference sequence). The V segment lost 4 bases and the J segment 4 bases; nucleotides outside the gene matches: 7. The CDR3 is 16 amino acids. The CDR3 is CASSLRLAGASDTQYF. The CDR3 DNA follows: TGTGCCAGCAGCCTACGACTAGCGGGAGCGTCAGATACGCAGTATTTT.

This clone appeared a few times. This chain uses TRBV14 with TRBJ2-3; 9 bases match TRBD2. The trim removed 6 bases at V and 2 bases at J, leaving 6 bases unmatched. In germline, CDR1 is SGHDN, CDR2 FVKESK. The CDR3 runs 15 residues. The CDR3 reads CASSSTSGYTDTQYF. The DNA for the CDR3 is TGTGCCAGCAGTTCCACTAGCGGGTACACAGATACGCAGTATTTT.

The V call is TRBV9, the J call TRBJ1-2; D not certain. This CDR3 has 15 amino acids. The ends were cut back, 4 bases at V and 4 bases at J, with 17 bases in the middle. Per the germline V gene, CDR1 is SGDLS and CDR2 is YYNGEE. The CDR3 DNA reads as TGTGCCAGCAGCTCAACGGAGGCGCCCGGCTATGGCTACACCTTC. This gives the protein CASSSTEAPGYGYTF.

The J gene is TRBJ2-1, the V gene TRBV5-4; D might be TRBD2 (5 bases). The CDR3 consists of 15 residues. V was trimmed by 4 bases and J by 6 bases, leaving 17 bases between them. Germline V lookup: CDR1 SGHNT, CDR2 YYREEE (reference sequence). The CDR3 sequence is CASSTRVAEGNEQFF. In DNA, the CDR3 is TGTGCCAGCAGCACCCGGGTCGCCGAGGGCAATGAGCAGTTCTTC.

The chain has TRBV19 and TRBJ1-2; 9 bases agree with TRBD1. Germline-derived CDR1 and CDR2 are LNHDA and SQIVND (reference sequence). The CDR3 loop spans 14 amino acids. With 8 bases clipped from V and 4 bases from J, the junction kept 8 bases outside the gene matches. The CDR3 protein is CASVNTGGVYGYTF. The CDR3 DNA reads as TGTGCCAGTGTCAACACAGGGGGCGTCTATGGCTACACCTTC.

The J gene is TRBJ2-1, the V gene TRBV27; 10 bases line up with TRBD2. The CDR3 loop spans 16 amino acids. Unmatched junction bases numbered 7, after V lost 5 bases and J lost 3 bases. Germline V CDR1 and CDR2: MNHEY, SMNVEV (reference sequence). The CDR3 reads CASSRLTSGNYNEQFF. The DNA for the CDR3 is TGTGCCAGCAGTAGGCTAACTAGCGGGAACTACAATGAGCAGTTCTTC.

This chain connects TRBV7-7 to TRBJ2-7, with 10 bases lining up with TRBD1. This CDR3 region has 13 residues. Germline V gives CDR1 SSHAT, CDR2 FNYEAQ (reference sequence). Germline trimming cut 5 bases from V and 6 bases from J; bases unmatched to any gene: 4. The CDR3 region is CASSARDRGEQYF. The CDR3 region has the DNA TGTGCCAGCAGCGCCCGGGACAGGGGCGAGCAGTACTTC.